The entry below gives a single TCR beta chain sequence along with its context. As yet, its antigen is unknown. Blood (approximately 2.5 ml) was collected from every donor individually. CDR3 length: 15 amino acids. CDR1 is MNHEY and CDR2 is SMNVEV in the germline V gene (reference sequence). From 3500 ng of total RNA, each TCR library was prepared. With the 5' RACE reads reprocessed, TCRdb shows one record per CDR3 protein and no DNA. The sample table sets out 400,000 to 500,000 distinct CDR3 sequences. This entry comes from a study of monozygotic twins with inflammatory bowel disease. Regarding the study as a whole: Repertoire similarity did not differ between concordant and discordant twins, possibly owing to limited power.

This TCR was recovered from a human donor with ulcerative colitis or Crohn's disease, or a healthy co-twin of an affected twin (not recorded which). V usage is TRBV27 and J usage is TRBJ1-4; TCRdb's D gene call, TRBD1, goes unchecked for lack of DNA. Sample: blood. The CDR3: CASSPVGGHDEKLFF.